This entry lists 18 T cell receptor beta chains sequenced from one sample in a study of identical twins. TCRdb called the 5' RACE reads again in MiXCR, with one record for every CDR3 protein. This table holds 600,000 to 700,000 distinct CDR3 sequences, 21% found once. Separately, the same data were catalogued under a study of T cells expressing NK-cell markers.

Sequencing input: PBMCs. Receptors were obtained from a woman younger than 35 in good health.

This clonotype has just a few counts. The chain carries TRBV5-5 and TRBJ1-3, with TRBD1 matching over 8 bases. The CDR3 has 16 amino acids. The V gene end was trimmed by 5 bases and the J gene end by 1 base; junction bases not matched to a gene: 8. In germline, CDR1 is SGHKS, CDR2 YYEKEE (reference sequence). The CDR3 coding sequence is TGTGCCAGCAGACCGGACAGGGTAGTTTCTGGAAACACCATATATTTT. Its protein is CASRPDRVVSGNTIYF.

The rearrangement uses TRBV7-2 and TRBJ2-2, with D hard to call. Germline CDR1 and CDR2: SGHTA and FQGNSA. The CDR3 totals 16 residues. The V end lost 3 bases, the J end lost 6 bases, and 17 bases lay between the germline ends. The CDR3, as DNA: TGTGCCAGCAGCTTGACGAGACTCCAATCGGCCGGGGAGCTGTTTTTT. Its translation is CASSLTRLQSAGELFF. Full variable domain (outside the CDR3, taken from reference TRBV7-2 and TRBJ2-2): GAGVSQSPSNKVTEKGKDVELRCDPISGHTALYWYRQSLGQGLEFLIYFQGNSAPDKSGLPSDRFSAERTGGSVSTLTIQRTQQEDSAVYLCASSLTRLQSAGELFFGEGSRLTVL.

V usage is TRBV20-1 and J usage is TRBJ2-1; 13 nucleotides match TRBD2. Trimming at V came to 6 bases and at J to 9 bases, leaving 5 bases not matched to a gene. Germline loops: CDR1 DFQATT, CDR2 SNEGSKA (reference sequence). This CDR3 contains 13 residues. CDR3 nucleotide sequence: TGCAGTGCCAGACTAGCGGGAGGTTTTGAGCAGTTCTTC. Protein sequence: CSARLAGGFEQFF.

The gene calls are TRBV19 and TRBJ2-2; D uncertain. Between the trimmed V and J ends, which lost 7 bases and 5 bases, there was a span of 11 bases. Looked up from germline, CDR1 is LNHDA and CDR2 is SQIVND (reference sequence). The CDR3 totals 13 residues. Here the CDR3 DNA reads TGTGCCAGTATGCGGCTCCGGACCGGGGAGCTGTTTTTT. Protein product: CASMRLRTGELFF.

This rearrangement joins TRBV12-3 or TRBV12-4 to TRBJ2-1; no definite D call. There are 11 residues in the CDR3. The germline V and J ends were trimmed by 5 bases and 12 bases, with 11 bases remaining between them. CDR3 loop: CASSLVERQFF. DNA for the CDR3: TGTGCCAGCAGTCTAGTGGAGCGGCAGTTCTTC.

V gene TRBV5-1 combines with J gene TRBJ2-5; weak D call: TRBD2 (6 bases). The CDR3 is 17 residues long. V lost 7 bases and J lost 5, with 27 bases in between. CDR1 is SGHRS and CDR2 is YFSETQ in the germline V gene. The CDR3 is CASRGGGAAQSRETQYF. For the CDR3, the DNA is TGCGCCAGCCGCGGCGGCGGGGCGGCGCAAAGCAGGGAGACCCAGTACTTC.

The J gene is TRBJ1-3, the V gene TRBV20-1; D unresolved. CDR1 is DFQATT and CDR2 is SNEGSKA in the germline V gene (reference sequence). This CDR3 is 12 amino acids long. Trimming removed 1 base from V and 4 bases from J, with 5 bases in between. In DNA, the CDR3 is TGCAGTGCTAGAGGGGGAGGAAACACCATATATTTT. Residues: CSARGGGNTIYF.

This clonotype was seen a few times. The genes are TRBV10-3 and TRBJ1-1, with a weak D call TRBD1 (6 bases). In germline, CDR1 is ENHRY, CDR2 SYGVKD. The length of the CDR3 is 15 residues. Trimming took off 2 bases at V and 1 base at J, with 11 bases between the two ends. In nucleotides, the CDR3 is TGTGCCATCAGTGAGCGACGGACAGCGAACACTGAAGCTTTCTTT. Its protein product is CAISERRTANTEAFF.

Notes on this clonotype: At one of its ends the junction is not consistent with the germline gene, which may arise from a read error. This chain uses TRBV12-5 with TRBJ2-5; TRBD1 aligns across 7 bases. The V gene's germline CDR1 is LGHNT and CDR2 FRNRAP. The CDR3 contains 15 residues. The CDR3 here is CASGLVQYRGVPVDF. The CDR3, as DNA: TGTGCTAGTGGTTTGGTACAGTACAGGGGAGTTCCAGTGGACTTC.

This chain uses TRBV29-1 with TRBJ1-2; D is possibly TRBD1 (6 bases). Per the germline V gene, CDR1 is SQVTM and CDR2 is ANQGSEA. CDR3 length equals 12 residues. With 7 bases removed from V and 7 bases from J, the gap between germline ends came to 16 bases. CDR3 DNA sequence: TGCAGCGGGGTCGGGACAACGGCTGGCTACACCTTC. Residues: CSGVGTTAGYTF.

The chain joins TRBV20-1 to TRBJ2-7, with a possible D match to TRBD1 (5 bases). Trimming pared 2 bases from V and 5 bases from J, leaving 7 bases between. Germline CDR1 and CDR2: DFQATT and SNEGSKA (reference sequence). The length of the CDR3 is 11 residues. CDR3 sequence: CSARQGHEQYF. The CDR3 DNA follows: TGCAGTGCTAGACAGGGCCACGAGCAGTACTTC.

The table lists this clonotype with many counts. In DNA form, the CDR3 reads TGCGCCAGCTCGTCACAAGAACCCTACGAGCAGTACTTC. Its translation is CASSSQEPYEQYF. The gene calls are TRBV5-1 and TRBJ2-7; D remains ambiguous. Germline V gene sequence: CDR1 SGHRS, CDR2 YFSETQ. The CDR3 covers 13 residues. The V gene lost 7 bases and the J gene lost 2 bases, with 13 bases spanning the gap.

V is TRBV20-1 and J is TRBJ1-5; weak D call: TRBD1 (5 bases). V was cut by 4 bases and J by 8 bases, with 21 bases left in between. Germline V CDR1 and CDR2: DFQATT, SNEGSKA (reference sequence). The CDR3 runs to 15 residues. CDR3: CSAIVPGQRGEPQHF. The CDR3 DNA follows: TGCAGTGCTATCGTCCCAGGGCAAAGAGGTGAGCCCCAGCATTTT.

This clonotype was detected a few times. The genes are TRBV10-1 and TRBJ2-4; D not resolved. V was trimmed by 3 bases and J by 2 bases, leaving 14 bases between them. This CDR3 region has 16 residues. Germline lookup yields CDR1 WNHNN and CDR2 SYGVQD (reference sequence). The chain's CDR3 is CASSESAAGTKNIQYF. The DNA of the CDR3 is TGCGCCAGCAGTGAATCGGCAGCTGGGACCAAAAACATTCAGTACTTC.

As DNA, the CDR3 is TGCGCCAGCAGCTTGGACGGAGCCTATGGCTACACCTTC. It codes for CASSLDGAYGYTF. This chain links TRBV5-1 with TRBJ1-2; D not resolved. The CDR3 totals 13 residues. Germline V gene data show CDR1 as SGHRS and CDR2 as YFSETQ. Between the trimmed V and J ends, which lost 0 bases and 4 bases, there was a span of 7 bases.

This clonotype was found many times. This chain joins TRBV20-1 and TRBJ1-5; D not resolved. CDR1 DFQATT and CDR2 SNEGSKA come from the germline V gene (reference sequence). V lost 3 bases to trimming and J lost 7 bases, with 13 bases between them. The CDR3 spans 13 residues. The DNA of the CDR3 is TGCAGTGCTAGTGACATTAGGGAACAGCCCCAGCATTTT. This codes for CSASDIREQPQHF.

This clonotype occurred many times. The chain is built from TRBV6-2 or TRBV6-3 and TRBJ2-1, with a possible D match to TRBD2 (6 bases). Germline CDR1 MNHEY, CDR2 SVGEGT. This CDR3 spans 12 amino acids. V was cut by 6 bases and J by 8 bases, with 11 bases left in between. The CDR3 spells CASRGLGDEQFF. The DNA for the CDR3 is TGTGCCAGCAGGGGACTGGGCGATGAGCAGTTCTTC.

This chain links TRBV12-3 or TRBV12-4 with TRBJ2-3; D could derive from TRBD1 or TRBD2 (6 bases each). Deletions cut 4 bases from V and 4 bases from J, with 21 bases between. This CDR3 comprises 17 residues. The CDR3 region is CASSSPLGGGIADTQYF. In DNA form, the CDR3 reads TGTGCCAGCAGTTCACCTCTGGGGGGCGGTATAGCAGATACGCAGTATTTT.